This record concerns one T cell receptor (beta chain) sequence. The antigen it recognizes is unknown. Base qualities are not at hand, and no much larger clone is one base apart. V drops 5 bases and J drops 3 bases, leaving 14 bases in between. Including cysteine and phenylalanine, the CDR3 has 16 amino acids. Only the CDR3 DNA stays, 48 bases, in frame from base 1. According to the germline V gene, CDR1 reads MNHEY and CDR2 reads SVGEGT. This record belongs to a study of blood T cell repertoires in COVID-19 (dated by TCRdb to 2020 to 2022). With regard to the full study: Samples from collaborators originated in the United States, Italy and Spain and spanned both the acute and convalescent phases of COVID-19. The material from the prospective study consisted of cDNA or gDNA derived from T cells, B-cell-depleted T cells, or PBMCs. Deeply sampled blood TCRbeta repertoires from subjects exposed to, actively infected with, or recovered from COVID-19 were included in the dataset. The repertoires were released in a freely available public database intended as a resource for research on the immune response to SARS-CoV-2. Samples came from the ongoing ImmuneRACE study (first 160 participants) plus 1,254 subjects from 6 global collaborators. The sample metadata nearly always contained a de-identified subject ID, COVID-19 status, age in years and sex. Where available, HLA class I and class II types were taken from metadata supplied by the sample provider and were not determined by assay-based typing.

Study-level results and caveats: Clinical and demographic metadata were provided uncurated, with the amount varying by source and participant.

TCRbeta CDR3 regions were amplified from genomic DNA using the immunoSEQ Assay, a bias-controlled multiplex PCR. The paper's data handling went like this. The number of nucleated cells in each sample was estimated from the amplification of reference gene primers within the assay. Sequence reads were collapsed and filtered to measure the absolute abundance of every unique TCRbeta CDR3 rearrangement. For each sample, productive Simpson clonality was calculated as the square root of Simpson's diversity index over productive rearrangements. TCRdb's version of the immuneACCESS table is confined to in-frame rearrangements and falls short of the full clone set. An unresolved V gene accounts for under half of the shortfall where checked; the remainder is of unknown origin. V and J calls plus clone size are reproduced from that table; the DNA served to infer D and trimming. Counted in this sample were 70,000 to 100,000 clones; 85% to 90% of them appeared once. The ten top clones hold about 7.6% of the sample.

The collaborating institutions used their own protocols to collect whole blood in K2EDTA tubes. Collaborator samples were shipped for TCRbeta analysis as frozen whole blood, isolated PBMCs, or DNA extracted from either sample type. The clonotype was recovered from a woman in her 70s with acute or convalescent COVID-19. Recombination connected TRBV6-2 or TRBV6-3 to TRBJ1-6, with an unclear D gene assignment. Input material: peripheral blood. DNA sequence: TGTGCCAGCAGTAGACTCCCCGACGTCTATAATTCACCCCTCCACTTT. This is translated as CASSRLPDVYNSPLHF.